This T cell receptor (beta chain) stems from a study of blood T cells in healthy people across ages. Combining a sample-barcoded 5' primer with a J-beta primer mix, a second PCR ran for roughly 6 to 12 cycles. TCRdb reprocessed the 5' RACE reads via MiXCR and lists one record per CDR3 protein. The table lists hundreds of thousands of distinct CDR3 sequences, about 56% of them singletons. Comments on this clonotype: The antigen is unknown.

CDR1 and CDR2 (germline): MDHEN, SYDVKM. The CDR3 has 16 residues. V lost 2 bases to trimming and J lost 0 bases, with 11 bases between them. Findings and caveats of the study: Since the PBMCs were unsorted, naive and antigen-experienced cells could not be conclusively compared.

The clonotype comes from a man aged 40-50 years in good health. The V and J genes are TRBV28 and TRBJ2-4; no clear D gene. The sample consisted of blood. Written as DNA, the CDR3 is TGTGCCAGCAGTTTAGTTACGAGAGGAGCCAAAAACATTCAGTACTTC. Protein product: CASSLVTRGAKNIQYF.